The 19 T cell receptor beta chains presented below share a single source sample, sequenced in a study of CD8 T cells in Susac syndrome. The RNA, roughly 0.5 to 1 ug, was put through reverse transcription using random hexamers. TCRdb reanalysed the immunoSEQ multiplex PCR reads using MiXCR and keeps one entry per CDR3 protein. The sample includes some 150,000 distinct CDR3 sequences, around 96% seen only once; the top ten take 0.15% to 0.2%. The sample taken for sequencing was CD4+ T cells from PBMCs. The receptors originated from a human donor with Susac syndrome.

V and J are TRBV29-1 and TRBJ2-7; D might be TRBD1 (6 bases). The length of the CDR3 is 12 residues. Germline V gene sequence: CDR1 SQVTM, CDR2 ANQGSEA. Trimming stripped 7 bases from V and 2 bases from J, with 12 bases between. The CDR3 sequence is CSGTRGAYEQYF. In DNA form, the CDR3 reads TGCAGCGGGACCAGGGGAGCCTACGAGCAGTACTTC.

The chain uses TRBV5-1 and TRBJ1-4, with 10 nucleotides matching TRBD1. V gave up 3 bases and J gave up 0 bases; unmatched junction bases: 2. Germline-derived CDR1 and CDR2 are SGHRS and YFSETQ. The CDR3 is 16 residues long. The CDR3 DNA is TGCGCCAGCAGCTGGACAGGGGGTGCAACTAATGAAAAACTGTTTTTT. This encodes CASSWTGGATNEKLFF.

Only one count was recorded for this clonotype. In DNA form, the CDR3 reads TGTGCCAGTAGGAAAGGGGGCGCTGGGGCCAACGTCCTGACTTTC. Translated: CASRKGGAGANVLTF. The chain has TRBV19 and TRBJ2-6, with 7 nucleotides matching TRBD1. V dropped 6 bases and J dropped 2; count of bases not matched to a gene: 4. The CDR3 consists of 15 residues. Germline CDR1 reads LNHDA; CDR2 reads SQIVND (reference sequence).

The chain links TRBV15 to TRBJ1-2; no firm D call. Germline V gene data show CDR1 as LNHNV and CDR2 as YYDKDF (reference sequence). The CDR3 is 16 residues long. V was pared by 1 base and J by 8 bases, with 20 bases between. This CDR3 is CATSRVPRVAVGGYTF. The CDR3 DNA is TGTGCCACCAGCAGAGTACCGAGGGTCGCCGTGGGAGGCTACACCTTC.

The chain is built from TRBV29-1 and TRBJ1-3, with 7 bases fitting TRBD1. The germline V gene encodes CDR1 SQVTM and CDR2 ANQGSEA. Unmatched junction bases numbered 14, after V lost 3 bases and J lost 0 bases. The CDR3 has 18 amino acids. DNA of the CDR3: TGCAGCGTTGAGGACAGGAAGAATACCAAAAACTCTGGAAACACCATATATTTT. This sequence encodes CSVEDRKNTKNSGNTIYF.

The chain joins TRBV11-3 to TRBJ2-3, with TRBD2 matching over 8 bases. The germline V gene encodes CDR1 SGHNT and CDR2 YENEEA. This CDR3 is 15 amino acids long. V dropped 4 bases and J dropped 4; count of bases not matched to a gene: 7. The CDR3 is CASSSGGGRPDTQYF. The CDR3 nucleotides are TGTGCCAGCAGCTCGGGCGGGGGGCGGCCAGATACGCAGTATTTT.

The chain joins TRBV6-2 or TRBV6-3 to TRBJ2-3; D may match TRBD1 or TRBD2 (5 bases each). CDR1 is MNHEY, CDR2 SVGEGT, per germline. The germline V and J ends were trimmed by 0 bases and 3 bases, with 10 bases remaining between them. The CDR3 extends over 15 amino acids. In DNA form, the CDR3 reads TGTGCCAGCAGTTACTCGCTAGAGGGGACAGATACGCAGTATTTT. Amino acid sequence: CASSYSLEGTDTQYF.

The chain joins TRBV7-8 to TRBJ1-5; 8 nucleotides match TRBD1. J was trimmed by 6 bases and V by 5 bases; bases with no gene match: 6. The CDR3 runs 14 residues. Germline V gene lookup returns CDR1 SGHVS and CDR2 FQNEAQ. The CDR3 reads CASSADRESQPQHF. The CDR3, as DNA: TGTGCCAGCAGCGCGGACAGGGAATCTCAGCCCCAGCATTTT.

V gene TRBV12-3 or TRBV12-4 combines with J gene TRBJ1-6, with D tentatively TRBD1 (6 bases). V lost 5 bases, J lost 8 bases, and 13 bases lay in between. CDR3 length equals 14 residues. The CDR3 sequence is CASSTRTVDSPLHF. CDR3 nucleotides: TGTGCCAGCAGTACCCGGACAGTTGATTCACCCCTCCACTTT.

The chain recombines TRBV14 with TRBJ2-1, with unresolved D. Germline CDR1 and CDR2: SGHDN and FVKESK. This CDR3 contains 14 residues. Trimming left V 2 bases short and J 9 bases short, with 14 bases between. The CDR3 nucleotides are TGTGCCAGCAGCCAAAGCGCCGCGTTCTCTGAGCAGTTCTTC. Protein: CASSQSAAFSEQFF.

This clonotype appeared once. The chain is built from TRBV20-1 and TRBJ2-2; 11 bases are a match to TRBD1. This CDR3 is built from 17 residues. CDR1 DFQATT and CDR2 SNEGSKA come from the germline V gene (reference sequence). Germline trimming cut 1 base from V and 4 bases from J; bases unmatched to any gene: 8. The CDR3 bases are TGCAGTGCTAGAGGACCATTGGGACAGGGGGTCACCGGGGAGCTGTTTTTT. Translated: CSARGPLGQGVTGELFF.

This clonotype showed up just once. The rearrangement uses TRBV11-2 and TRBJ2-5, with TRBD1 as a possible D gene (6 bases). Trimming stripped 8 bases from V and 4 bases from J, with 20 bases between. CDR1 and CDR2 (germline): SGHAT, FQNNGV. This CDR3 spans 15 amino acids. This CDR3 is CASSPLTGNLETQYF. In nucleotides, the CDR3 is TGTGCCAGCTCGCCTTTAACAGGGAATCTAGAGACCCAGTACTTC.

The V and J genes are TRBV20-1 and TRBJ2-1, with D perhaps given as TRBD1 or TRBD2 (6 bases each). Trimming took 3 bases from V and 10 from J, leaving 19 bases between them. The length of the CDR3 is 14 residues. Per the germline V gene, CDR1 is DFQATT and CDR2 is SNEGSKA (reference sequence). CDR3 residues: CSASPLGGGQEQFF. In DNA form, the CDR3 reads TGCAGTGCTAGCCCACTCGGAGGGGGGCAGGAGCAGTTCTTC.

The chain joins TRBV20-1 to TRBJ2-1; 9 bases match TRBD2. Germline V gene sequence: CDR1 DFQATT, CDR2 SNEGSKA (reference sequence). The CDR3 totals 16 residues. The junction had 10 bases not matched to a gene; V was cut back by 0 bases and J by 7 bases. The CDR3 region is CSARDLSLAGRNEQFF. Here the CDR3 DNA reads TGCAGTGCTAGAGATCTCTCTCTAGCGGGGCGTAATGAGCAGTTCTTC.

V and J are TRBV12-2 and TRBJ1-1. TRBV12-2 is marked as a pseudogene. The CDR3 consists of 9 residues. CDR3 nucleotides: TGTGCAAGTCTAACTGAAGCTTTCTTT. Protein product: CASLTEAFF.

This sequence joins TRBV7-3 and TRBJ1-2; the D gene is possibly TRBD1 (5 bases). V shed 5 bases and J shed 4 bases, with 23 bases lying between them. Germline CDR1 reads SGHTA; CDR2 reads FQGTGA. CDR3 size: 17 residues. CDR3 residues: CASSPSPSDAGTYGYTF. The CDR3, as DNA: TGTGCCAGCAGCCCCAGCCCCTCGGACGCCGGGACCTATGGCTACACCTTC.

CDR3: CSVGGGDTGYKETQYF. In DNA, the CDR3 is TGCAGCGTGGGCGGTGGGGATACGGGTTATAAAGAGACCCAGTACTTC. V gene TRBV29-1 combines with J gene TRBJ2-5, with no clear D. Germline CDR1 reads SQVTM; CDR2 reads ANQGSEA. The CDR3 extends over 16 amino acids. The V end lost 6 bases, the J end lost 3 bases, and 23 bases lay between the germline ends. Using reference TRBV29-1 and TRBJ2-5 for the parts outside the CDR3, the full variable domain is SAVISQKPSRDICQRGTSLTIQCQVDSQVTMMFWYRQQPGQSLTLIATANQGSEATYESGFVIDKFPISRPNLTFSTLTVSNMSPEDSSIYLCSVGGGDTGYKETQYFGPGTRLLVL.

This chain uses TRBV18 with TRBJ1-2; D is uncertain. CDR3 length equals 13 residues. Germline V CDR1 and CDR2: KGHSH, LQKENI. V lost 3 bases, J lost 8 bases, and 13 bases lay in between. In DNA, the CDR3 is TGTGCCAGCTCACCTGGAGATCTTGGGGGCTACACCTTC. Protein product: CASSPGDLGGYTF.

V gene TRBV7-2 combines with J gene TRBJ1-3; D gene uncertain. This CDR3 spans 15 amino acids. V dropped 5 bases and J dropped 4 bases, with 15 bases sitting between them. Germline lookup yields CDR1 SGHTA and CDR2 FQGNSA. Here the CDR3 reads CASSPHRFVGNTIYF. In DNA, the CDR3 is TGTGCCAGCAGCCCCCATAGGTTTGTGGGAAACACCATATATTTT.